A single sample is the source of the 29 T cell receptor beta chains below, sequenced in a study of T cells in tuberculosis. After thawing and overnight rest, PBMC were stained with GMM-loaded CD1B tetramer, viability dye and anti-CD3 for sorting. The lipid loaded on the CD1B tetramers was C32 glucose monomycolate from Rhodococcus equi. Sequencing was performed with immunoSEQ multiplex PCR; in TCRdb, only in-frame clones are kept and a portion is missing. The data contain nearly 60,000 clones, 88% of them singletons. Material: CD1b-GMM tetramer-negative cells sorted from PBMCs. These receptors were taken from an adult woman with latent tuberculosis.

This clone has only one observation. The V gene is TRBV6-5, the J gene TRBJ2-7; 9 bases are shared with TRBD1. The CDR3 runs to 14 residues. From germline, CDR1 is MNHEY and CDR2 SVGAGI. J gave up 2 bases and V 5 bases, and 4 bases lay outside the gene matches. The CDR3, as DNA: TGTGCCAGCAGTGGACGGACAGGGGCCTACGAGCAGTACTTC. Residues: CASSGRTGAYEQYF.

This chain links TRBV21-1 with TRBJ1-1; the table gives TRBD1 as D, unverified against the DNA. TRBV21-1 is deemed a pseudogene. This CDR3 has 17 amino acids. This chain's CDR3 is CASSKVVRGSMNTEAFF. The CDR3 coding sequence is TGTGCCAGCAGCAAAGTAGTCAGGGGTTCAATGAACACTGAAGCTTTCTTT.

The chain has TRBV7-3 and TRBJ2-1; 7 nucleotides line up with TRBD2. The germline V gene has CDR1 SGHTA and CDR2 FQGTGA. The CDR3 loop spans 14 amino acids. V gave up 3 bases and J gave up 7 bases; unmatched junction bases: 6. CDR3 sequence (DNA): TGTGCCAGCAGCTTTTGGGGCGGGAGAAATGAGCAGTTCTTC. This sequence encodes CASSFWGGRNEQFF.

This chain joins TRBV4-1 and TRBJ2-3; 7 positions agree with TRBD2. The CDR3 spans 16 residues. Germline V CDR1 and CDR2: MGHRA, YSYEKL. The V gene end was trimmed by 2 bases and the J gene end by 0 bases; junction bases not matched to a gene: 5. The CDR3 reads CASSQRTRSSTDTQYF. The CDR3 DNA reads as TGCGCCAGCAGCCAAAGGACTAGATCTAGCACAGATACGCAGTATTTT.

This clone was counted once. V and J are TRBV7-9 and TRBJ2-3, with 7 bases that match TRBD2. The CDR3 consists of 15 residues. The trim removed 5 bases at V and 5 bases at J, leaving 10 bases unmatched. The germline V gene has CDR1 SEHNR and CDR2 FQNEAQ (reference sequence). The CDR3 nucleotides read TGTGCCAGCAGCGCAACAACCATAGCGGGAGATACGCAGTATTTT. This gives the protein CASSATTIAGDTQYF.

The chain combines TRBV7-2 with TRBJ1-5, with D possibly being TRBD1 (6 bases). CDR1 and CDR2 (germline): SGHTA, FQGNSA. Trimming pared 5 bases from V and 2 bases from J, leaving 16 bases between. The CDR3 has 16 residues. The CDR3 spells CASSHLTGGGNQPQHF. The CDR3 DNA reads TGTGCCAGCAGCCATTTGACGGGGGGCGGCAATCAGCCCCAGCATTTT.

This clone has just one count. The chain is built from TRBV6-1 and TRBJ1-2; 7 bases agree with TRBD1. Per the germline V gene, CDR1 is MNHNS and CDR2 is SASEGT. V lost 4 bases and J lost 4; bases outside the gene matches: 6. This CDR3 comprises 14 residues. Here the CDR3 reads CASSVGTVGYGYTF. Here the CDR3 DNA reads TGTGCCAGCAGTGTGGGGACAGTCGGCTATGGCTACACCTTC.

The chain joins TRBV10-3 to TRBJ2-2; 12 bases line up with TRBD2. Trimming took 6 bases from V and 2 from J; bases not matched to a gene: 7. The CDR3 is made up of 17 amino acids. Germline V gives CDR1 ENHRY, CDR2 SYGVKD. The CDR3 nucleotides read TGTGCCATCAGGCCCACTAGCGGGGGGAACAACACCGGGGAGCTGTTTTTT. Translated, it gives CAIRPTSGGNNTGELFF.

V gene TRBV13 combines with J gene TRBJ1-1; no definite D call. Germline V gene sequence: CDR1 PRHDT, CDR2 FYEKMQ (reference sequence). V was trimmed by 2 bases and J by 0 bases, leaving 10 bases between them. This CDR3 has 15 residues. In DNA, the CDR3 is TGTGCCAGCAGCTTACAGAGGTGGGTGAACACTGAAGCTTTCTTT. Protein: CASSLQRWVNTEAFF.

This clone counts as medium-sized. Within the sample, other DNA sequences also encode this same CDR3. V is TRBV6-1 and J is TRBJ2-1; TRBD2 matches 9 bases. The J segment lost 4 bases and the V segment lost 1 base, leaving 2 bases of the junction unmatched. The CDR3 totals 15 residues. CDR1 and CDR2 from the germline V gene are MNHNS and SASEGT. CDR3 in DNA: TGTGCCAGCAGTGAAGAGGCGGGGGGGTACAATGAGCAGTTCTTC. It yields the protein CASSEEAGGYNEQFF.

This chain's CDR3 is CASSQDIPYEQYF. In DNA, the CDR3 is TGTGCCAGCAGCCAAGATATCCCCTACGAGCAGTACTTC. The chain is built from TRBV4-2 and TRBJ2-7; D not resolved. Looked up from germline, CDR1 is LGHNA and CDR2 is YNFKEQ. The CDR3 is made up of 13 amino acids. Trimming took 0 bases from V and 2 from J, leaving 5 bases between them.

The chain links TRBV10-3 to TRBJ2-5, with D perhaps matching TRBD2 (5 bases). The CDR3 is made up of 11 amino acids. Per germline, CDR1 ENHRY and CDR2 SYGVKD. V gave up 10 bases and J gave up 5 bases, with 11 bases separating them. The CDR3 is CATRTGETQYF. The CDR3 bases are TGTGCCACCAGGACGGGGGAGACCCAGTACTTC.

This chain uses TRBV5-6 with TRBJ2-3; 9 bases fit TRBD1. Germline-derived CDR1 and CDR2 are SGHDT and YYEEEE. This CDR3 comprises 14 residues. V trimming: 3 bases; J trimming: 4 bases; junction bases outside the gene matches: 3. The CDR3, as DNA: TGTGCCAGCAGCTGGGACAGGGTCTCAGATACGCAGTATTTT. It translates to CASSWDRVSDTQYF.

J is TRBJ2-1 and V is TRBV9; no firm D call. CDR3 length: 17 residues. V shed 0 bases and J shed 0 bases, with 13 bases lying between them. Germline loops: CDR1 SGDLS, CDR2 YYNGEE. In nucleotides, the CDR3 is TGTGCCAGCAGCGTAGGTCAAGCGAAGAGCTCCTACAATGAGCAGTTCTTC. It encodes CASSVGQAKSSYNEQFF.

About this clone: Since the CDR3 does not end with the conserved phenylalanine or tryptophan, this likely comes from a read error. The chain is built from TRBV10-2 and TRBJ1-6, with D tentatively TRBD1 (5 bases). CDR3 length: 14 amino acids. V shed 9 bases and J shed 3 bases, with 12 bases lying between them. From germline, CDR1 is WSHSY and CDR2 SAAADI. The CDR3 bases are TGCGCCAGTGCGGGACGGATCTATAATTCACCCCTCCACCTT. Amino acid sequence: CASAGRIYNSPLHL.

The rearrangement links TRBV19 to TRBJ1-2, with a possible D match to TRBD1 (6 bases). The V end was cut by 3 bases, the J end by 5 bases, with 16 bases between. The CDR3 extends over 15 amino acids. Germline assignment: CDR1 LNHDA and CDR2 SQIVND (reference sequence). CDR3 in DNA: TGTGCCAGTAGTATCCAGGCCAGGGGCTCTTATGGCTACACCTTC. Amino acids: CASSIQARGSYGYTF.

This sequence joins TRBV29-1 and TRBJ2-1; 9 bases map to TRBD2. J was trimmed by 1 base and V by 4 bases; bases with no gene match: 5. This CDR3 is built from 15 residues. Germline loops: CDR1 SQVTM, CDR2 ANQGSEA. CDR3 nucleotides: TGCAGCGTTGTCGGCGGGAGGGGGTCCTACAATGAGCAGTTCTTC. Protein product: CSVVGGRGSYNEQFF.

The chain has TRBV7-9 and TRBJ1-2, with D perhaps TRBD1 (5 bases). CDR1 SEHNR and CDR2 FQNEAQ come from the germline V gene (reference sequence). The CDR3 extends over 16 amino acids. Trimming removed 1 base from V and 8 bases from J, with 20 bases in between. CDR3 bases: TGTGCCAGCAGCTTAGGTCTGGTGGTGGGGCGCTTCGGCTACACCTTC. This encodes CASSLGLVVGRFGYTF.

The chain combines TRBV19 with TRBJ1-2; TRBD1 agrees at 8 bases. J gave up 8 bases and V 6 bases, and 8 bases lay outside the gene matches. CDR3 length: 13 amino acids. Germline lookup yields CDR1 LNHDA and CDR2 SQIVND (reference sequence). The CDR3 DNA reads TGTGCCAGTAGGGGACAGGTACTAGGGGGCTACACCTTC. This encodes CASRGQVLGGYTF. Full variable domain (rest looked up from reference TRBV19 and TRBJ1-2): DGGITQSPKYLFRKEGQNVTLSCEQNLNHDAMYWYRQDPGQGLRLIYYSQIVNDFQKGDIAEGYSVSREKKESFPLTVTSAQKNPTAFYLCASRGQVLGGYTFGSGTRLTVV.

V usage is TRBV7-8 and J usage is TRBJ1-4; the D gene is possibly TRBD1 (6 bases). The ends were cut back, 5 bases at V and 10 bases at J, with 11 bases in the middle. From germline, CDR1 is SGHVS and CDR2 FQNEAQ. This CDR3 is built from 12 residues. The CDR3 reads CASSADRRKLFF. In DNA, the CDR3 is TGTGCCAGCAGCGCGGACAGAAGAAAACTGTTTTTT.

About this clone: Other DNA sequences in the sample encode the same CDR3. The chain has TRBV5-6 and TRBJ2-5; 8 nucleotides line up with TRBD1. Germline V lookup: CDR1 SGHDT, CDR2 YYEEEE. CDR3 length: 15 amino acids. Trimming removed 5 bases from V and 5 bases from J; junction bases left unmatched: 11. Here the CDR3 reads CASSRTGPSGETQYF. In nucleotides, the CDR3 is TGTGCCAGCAGTAGGACAGGGCCCAGCGGGGAGACCCAGTACTTC.

V usage is TRBV7-6 and J usage is TRBJ2-3, with 12 bases that match TRBD2. The CDR3 length is 18 residues. In germline, CDR1 is SGHVS, CDR2 FNYEAQ. Unmatched junction bases numbered 5, after V lost 0 bases and J lost 1 base. The CDR3 spells CASSLAASGRGGTDTQYF. The CDR3 nucleotides are TGTGCCAGCAGCTTAGCCGCTAGCGGGAGGGGGGGCACAGATACGCAGTATTTT.

The chain uses TRBV28 and TRBJ2-2, with 7 bases lining up with TRBD2. In germline, CDR1 is MDHEN, CDR2 SYDVKM. The V segment lost 7 bases and the J segment 4 bases; nucleotides outside the gene matches: 9. CDR3 length equals 15 residues. The CDR3 coding sequence is TGTGCCAGCACCCCCACGGGAGGTGCCACCGGGGAGCTGTTTTTT. Protein product: CASTPTGGATGELFF. The full variable domain, rest sourced from reference TRBV28 and TRBJ2-2, is DVKVTQSSRYLVKRTGEKVFLECVQDMDHENMFWYRQDPGLGLRLIYFSYDVKMKEKGDIPEGYSVSREKKERFSLILESASTNQTSMYLCASTPTGGATGELFFGEGSRLTVL.

The J gene is TRBJ2-2, the V gene TRBV15; 8 bases agree with TRBD2. Trimming removed 2 bases from V and 6 bases from J; junction bases left unmatched: 5. Germline V gives CDR1 LNHNV, CDR2 YYDKDF (reference sequence). The CDR3 has 15 residues. The CDR3 region is CATSRRSGRAGELFF. The CDR3 nucleotides read TGTGCCACCAGCAGACGGAGCGGGAGAGCCGGGGAGCTGTTTTTT.

The chain is built from TRBV27 and TRBJ2-2; tentatively, D is TRBD2 (5 bases). The germline V gene has CDR1 MNHEY and CDR2 SMNVEV (reference sequence). CDR3 size: 15 residues. V was trimmed by 0 bases and J by 6 bases, leaving 11 bases between them. CDR3 loop: CASSLSWETPGELFF. The CDR3 coding sequence is TGTGCCAGCAGTTTATCGTGGGAGACCCCCGGGGAGCTGTTTTTT.

The chain has TRBV11-2 and TRBJ2-1, with D perhaps TRBD2 (6 bases). This CDR3 region has 15 residues. CDR1 is SGHAT and CDR2 is FQNNGV in the germline V gene. Trimming took 2 bases from V and 7 from J, leaving 15 bases between them. The CDR3 coding sequence is TGTGCCAGCAGCTTAAAAACGGGGGTAGGGAATGAGCAGTTCTTC. Its protein product is CASSLKTGVGNEQFF.

The V call is TRBV6-1, the J call TRBJ1-1; D is undetermined. The CDR3 runs to 14 residues. Trimming removed 2 bases from V and 1 base from J, with 8 bases in between. CDR1 and CDR2 from the germline V gene are MNHNS and SASEGT. CDR3 region: CASSERVRNTEAFF. The DNA of the CDR3 is TGTGCCAGCAGTGAACGGGTCAGGAACACTGAAGCTTTCTTT.

The V gene is TRBV5-4, the J gene TRBJ2-3, with 7 bases that match TRBD2. Germline values: CDR1 SGHNT, CDR2 YYREEE (reference sequence). This CDR3 spans 15 amino acids. With 1 base clipped from V and 2 bases from J, the junction kept 4 bases outside the gene matches. DNA for the CDR3: TGTGCCAGCAGCTTGACCGGGGGGTACACAGATACGCAGTATTTT. Translating it yields CASSLTGGYTDTQYF. Full variable domain (rest looked up from reference TRBV5-4 and TRBJ2-3): ETGVTQSPTHLIKTRGQQVTLRCSSQSGHNTVSWYQQALGQGPQFIFQYYREEENGRGNFPPRFSGLQFPNYSSELNVNALELDDSALYLCASSLTGGYTDTQYFGPGTRLTVL.

V and J are TRBV7-8 and TRBJ1-2; TRBD1 aligns across 7 bases. This CDR3 is built from 14 residues. The V gene's germline CDR1 is SGHVS and CDR2 FQNEAQ. V lost 1 base, J lost 6 bases, and 5 bases stayed unmatched. As DNA, the CDR3 is TGTGCCAGCAGCTTAGGGGCAGGGGGTGATGGCTACACCTTC. It encodes CASSLGAGGDGYTF.